This TCR beta chain came from a study of blood T cell repertoires in COVID-19. About the study: Acute and convalescent COVID-19 samples came from the United States, Italy and Spain. The analysed material was cDNA or gDNA that came from T cells, B-cell-depleted T cells, or PBMCs.

Participants spanned ages about 18 to 95 years and resided in 20 to 30 US areas. Before being deemed recovered, Cohort 3 donors had two negative PCRs, clearance, or symptom resolution. CDR1 is SGHRS and CDR2 is YFSETQ in the germline V gene. The CDR3 sequence is 14 residues long. V was trimmed by 5 bases and J by 10 bases, leaving 22 bases between them. The repertoire was sequenced with immunoSEQ multiplex PCR; TCRdb's copy has only in-frame clones and lacks some. The repertoire includes about 480,000 clones, roughly 88% of them detected once, and less than 2% sits in the top ten. The receptor was isolated from a woman aged 35 to 49 who had recovered from COVID-19. This rearrangement joins TRBV5-1 to TRBJ2-7, with D possibly being TRBD2 (6 bases). The sample consisted of PBMCs or T cells enriched from blood (not recorded which). The DNA of the CDR3 is TGCGCCAGCAGACCGGGACTGGGGGTTTGGGAACAGTACTTC. Amino acid sequence: CASRPGLGVWEQYF.